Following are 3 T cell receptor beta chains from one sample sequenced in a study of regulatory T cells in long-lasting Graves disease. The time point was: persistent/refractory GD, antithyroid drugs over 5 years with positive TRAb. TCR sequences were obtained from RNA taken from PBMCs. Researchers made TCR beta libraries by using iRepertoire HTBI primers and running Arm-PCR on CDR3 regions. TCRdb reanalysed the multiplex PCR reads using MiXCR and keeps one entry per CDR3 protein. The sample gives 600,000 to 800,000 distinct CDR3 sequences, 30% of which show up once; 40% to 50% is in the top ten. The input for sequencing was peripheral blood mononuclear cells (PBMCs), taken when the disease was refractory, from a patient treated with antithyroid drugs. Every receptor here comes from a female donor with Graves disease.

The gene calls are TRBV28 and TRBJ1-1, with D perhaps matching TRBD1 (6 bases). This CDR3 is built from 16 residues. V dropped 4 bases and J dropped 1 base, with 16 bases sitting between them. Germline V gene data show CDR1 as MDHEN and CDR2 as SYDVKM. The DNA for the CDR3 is TGTGCCAGCAGTTCCCCAATCCCGGGACAGAACACTGAAGCTTTCTTT. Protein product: CASSSPIPGQNTEAFF.

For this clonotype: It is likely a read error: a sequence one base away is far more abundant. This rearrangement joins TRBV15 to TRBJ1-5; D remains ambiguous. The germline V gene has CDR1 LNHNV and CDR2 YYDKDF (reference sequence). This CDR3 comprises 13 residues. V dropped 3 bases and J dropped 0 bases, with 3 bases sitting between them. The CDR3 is CATSRNSNQPQHF. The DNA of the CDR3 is TGTGCCACCAGCAGGAATAGCAATCAGCCCCAGCATTTT. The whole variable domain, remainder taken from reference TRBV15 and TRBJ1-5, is DAMVIQNPRYQVTQFGKPVTLSCSQTLNHNVMYWYQQKSSQAPKLLFHYYDKDFNNEADTPDNFQSRRPNTSFCFLDIRSPGLGDTAMYLCATSRNSNQPQHFGDGTRLSIL.

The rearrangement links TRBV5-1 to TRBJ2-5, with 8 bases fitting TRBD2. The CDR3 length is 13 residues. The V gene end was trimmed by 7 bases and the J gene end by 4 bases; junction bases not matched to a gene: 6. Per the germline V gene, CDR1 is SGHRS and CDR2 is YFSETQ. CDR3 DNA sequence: TGCGCCAGCGGGAGCGGGAGTAGAGAGACCCAGTACTTC. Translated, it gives CASGSGSRETQYF.